This TCR beta chain was identified in a study of PD-1 blockade in classical Hodgkin lymphoma. Study-wide results and limits: Before treatment, complete responders showed about the same diversity as newly diagnosed patients. Compared with healthy donors, newly diagnosed patients reportedly showed lower baseline TCR diversity.

Assay: immunoSEQ multiplex PCR; the TCRdb copy retains only in-frame clones and omits some. Of 20,000 to 25,000 clones in the sample, about 64% were seen once. On this clone itself: What it binds is not known.

J lost 7 bases, V lost 5 bases, and 8 bases had no gene match. The CDR3 extends over 14 amino acids. In germline, CDR1 is MNHEY, CDR2 SVGAGI. After autologous stem cell transplantation all patients relapsed, and prior brentuximab vedotin exposure differed between cohorts. When best responses were assessed, they were complete response, partial response or progressive disease. Material: peripheral blood mononuclear cells (PBMCs), obtained at baseline. The rearrangement links TRBV6-5 to TRBJ2-4, with 7 positions matching TRBD1. The source of this sequence is a human donor with classical Hodgkin lymphoma. This CDR3 reads CASSPGTVGNIQYF. CDR3 coding DNA: TGTGCCAGCAGTCCTGGGACAGTGGGGAACATTCAGTACTTC.